This entry describes one T cell receptor (beta chain). In this sample, this clone turned up once. Its cognate antigen has yet to be identified. Within one base of it there is no much larger clone, and no base qualities were kept. TCRbeta CDR3 regions were amplified from genomic DNA using the immunoSEQ Assay, a bias-controlled multiplex PCR. Per the source publication's procedure: Nucleated cell counts per sample were estimated from amplification of reference gene primers within the assay. To quantify the absolute abundance of each unique TCRbeta CDR3 rearrangement, sequence reads were collapsed and filtered. For each sample, productive Simpson clonality was calculated by taking the square root of Simpson's diversity index across productive rearrangements. TCRdb mirrors the immuneACCESS table, restricted to in-frame sequences. Some clones are absent from its copies; in checked studies, under half trace to an unresolved V gene, and the reason for the others is unknown. V and J calls plus clone size are reproduced from that table; the DNA served to infer D and trimming. The sample has roughly 160,000 clones on record, approximately 86% of them singletons. The ten top clones hold 0.58% of the sample.

CDR1 SGHTA and CDR2 FQGTGA are derived from the germline V gene. From the cysteine through the phenylalanine, the CDR3 covers 15 amino acids. Only the CDR3 part of the read is kept: 45 bases, read in frame from the first base. The junction shows trimming of 2 bases on V and 9 bases on J, and the gene matches do not reach 3 bases of it. One collaborating source in Seattle enrolled patients during active infection and followed them longitudinally through the course of disease. Collaborating institutions collected whole blood in K2EDTA tubes following their own protocols. For TCRbeta analysis, collaborator samples were shipped as frozen whole blood, as isolated PBMCs, or as DNA extracted from either sample type. The sample is drawn from a study of blood T cell repertoires in COVID-19 (dated by TCRdb to the early 2020s). As for the study more broadly: Samples from collaborators originated in the United States, Italy and Spain and spanned both the acute and convalescent phases of COVID-19. The prospective study material was composed of cDNA or gDNA derived from T cells, B-cell-depleted T cells, or PBMCs. The dataset comprised deeply sampled blood TCRbeta repertoires from subjects exposed to, actively infected with, or recovered from COVID-19. A freely available public database, intended as a resource for researchers studying the immune response to SARS-CoV-2, is where the repertoires were released. The samples were drawn from the first 160 participants of the ongoing ImmuneRACE study and from 950 to 1,500 subjects provided by 6 global collaborators. Nearly every sample came with metadata listing a de-identified subject ID, COVID-19 status, age in years and sex. Where available, HLA class I and class II types were obtained from metadata supplied by the sample provider rather than from assay-based typing.

On the study overall, not on this receptor specifically: The quantity of clinical and demographic metadata differed by source and by participant and was supplied without curation.

The clonotype originates from a man aged 60 to 69 with COVID-19, enrolled during active disease. The material sequenced was peripheral blood. The V gene is TRBV7-3 and the J gene is TRBJ2-1; 14 central nucleotides agree with TRBD2. The CDR3 is CASSLGGLAGGEQFF. The sequenced DNA is TGTGCCAGCAGCTTAGGCGGACTAGCGGGAGGTGAGCAGTTCTTC.